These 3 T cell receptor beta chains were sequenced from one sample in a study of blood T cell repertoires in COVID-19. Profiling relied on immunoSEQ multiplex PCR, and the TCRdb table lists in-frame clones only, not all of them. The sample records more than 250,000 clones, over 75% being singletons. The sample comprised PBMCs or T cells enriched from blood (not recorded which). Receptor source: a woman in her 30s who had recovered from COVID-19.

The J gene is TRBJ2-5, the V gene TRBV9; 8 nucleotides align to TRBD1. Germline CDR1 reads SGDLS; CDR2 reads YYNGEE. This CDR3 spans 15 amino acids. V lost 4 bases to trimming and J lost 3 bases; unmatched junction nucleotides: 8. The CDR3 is CASSRFGQGEETQYF. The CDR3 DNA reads TGTGCCAGCAGCAGGTTCGGACAGGGCGAAGAGACCCAGTACTTC.

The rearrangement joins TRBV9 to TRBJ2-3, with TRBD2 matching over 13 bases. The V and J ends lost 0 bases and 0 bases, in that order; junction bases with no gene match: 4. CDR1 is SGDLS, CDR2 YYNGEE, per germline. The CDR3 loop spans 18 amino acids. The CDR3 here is CASSVGLAGGSSTDTQYF. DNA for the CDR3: TGTGCCAGCAGCGTAGGACTAGCGGGGGGTTCGAGCACAGATACGCAGTATTTT.

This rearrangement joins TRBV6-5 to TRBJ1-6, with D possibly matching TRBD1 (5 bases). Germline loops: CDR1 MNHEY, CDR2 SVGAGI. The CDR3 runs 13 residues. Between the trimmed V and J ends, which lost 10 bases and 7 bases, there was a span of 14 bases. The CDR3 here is CATSRDGNSPLHF. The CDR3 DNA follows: TGTGCCACGTCCAGGGATGGGAATTCACCCCTCCACTTT.